This TCR beta chain was recorded in a study of blood T cell repertoires in COVID-19. Looking at the study overall: Acute-phase and convalescent COVID-19 samples originated in the United States, Italy and Spain.

This CDR3 has 14 amino acids. Trimming left V 1 base short and J 5 bases short, with 8 bases between. Germline values: CDR1 SGHDN, CDR2 FVKESK. Per the original methods: The assay estimated nucleated cells by amplifying reference gene primers. TCRdb keeps only in-frame clones here, not all; method: immunoSEQ multiplex PCR. Clone size and the V and J calls come from that table; the DNA yielded D and trimming. The sample has 300,000 or so clones, over 80% seen once. This TCR came from a woman in her thirties or forties who had recovered from COVID-19. The sequenced sample consisted of peripheral blood. The rearrangement uses TRBV14 and TRBJ2-2, with D unresolved. The CDR3 coding sequence is TGTGCCAGCAGCCAAGGTGGCAGGACCGGGGAGCTGTTTTTT. Its translation: CASSQGGRTGELFF.